The TCR beta chain described here comes from a study of blood T cell repertoires in COVID-19. Turning to the study itself: Researchers got acute and convalescent COVID-19 samples from the United States, Italy and Spain. In each case, the material was cDNA or gDNA derived from T cells, B-cell-depleted T cells, or PBMCs.

V was clipped by 6 bases and J by 6 bases, with 9 bases between them. CDR1 and CDR2 from the germline V gene are MNHNY and SVGAGI (reference sequence). The CDR3 has 12 amino acids. Authors' methods: The authors estimated nucleated cell counts from reference gene primer amplification. Only in-frame clones appear in the TCRdb table, and some are missing; sequencing was by immunoSEQ multiplex PCR. From that table come the V and J calls and clone size; the DNA was used to work out D and trimming. The sample holds approximately 90,000 clones; around 80% are singletons and the top ten take more than 1%. The sequenced sample was peripheral blood. The V call is TRBV6-6, the J call TRBJ1-3, with D uncertain. This TCR came from an elderly woman with acute or convalescent COVID-19. The CDR3 DNA reads TGTGCCAGCAGAGATAAAGCAAACACCATATATTTT. It specifies CASRDKANTIYF.